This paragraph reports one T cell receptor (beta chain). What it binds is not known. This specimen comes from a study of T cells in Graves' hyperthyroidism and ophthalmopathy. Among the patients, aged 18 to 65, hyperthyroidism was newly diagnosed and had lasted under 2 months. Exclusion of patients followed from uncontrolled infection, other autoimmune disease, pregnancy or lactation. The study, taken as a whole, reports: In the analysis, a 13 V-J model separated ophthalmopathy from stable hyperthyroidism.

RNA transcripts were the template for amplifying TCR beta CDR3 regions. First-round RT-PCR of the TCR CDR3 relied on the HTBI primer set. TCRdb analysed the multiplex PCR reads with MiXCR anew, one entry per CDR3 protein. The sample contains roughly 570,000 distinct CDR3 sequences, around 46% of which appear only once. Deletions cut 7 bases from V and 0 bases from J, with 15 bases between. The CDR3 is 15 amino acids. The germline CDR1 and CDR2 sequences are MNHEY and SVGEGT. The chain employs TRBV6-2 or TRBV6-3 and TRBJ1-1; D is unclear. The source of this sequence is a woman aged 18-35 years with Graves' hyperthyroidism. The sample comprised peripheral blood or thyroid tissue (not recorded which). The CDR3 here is CASTRARPLNTEAFF. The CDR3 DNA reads TGTGCCAGCACCCGGGCAAGACCTTTGAACACTGAAGCTTTCTTT.